This T cell receptor (beta chain) originates from a study of cytotoxic CD8 clonotypes in ibrutinib-treated CLL. Overall study: On average, each sample had some 250,000 productive templates and almost 95,000 productive rearrangements. Study conclusions and caveats: Baseline clonality was higher than in age-matched healthy donors and moved in step with circulating CD8+ T-cell counts. Clonality climbed at ibrutinib response, then dropped toward baseline at progression.

TCRdb keeps only in-frame clones here, not all; method: immunoSEQ multiplex PCR. Among some 300,000 clones, 80% were seen once, and the ten largest hold 6.5% to 8.5%. TCR beta libraries used about 2 micrograms of genomic DNA from cryopreserved PBMCs. V was shortened by 3 bases and J by 1 base, with 12 bases between the two germline ends. The CDR3 runs to 15 residues. Germline CDR1 MNHEY, CDR2 SVGAGI. In this sample, this clone turned up once. Its matching antigen is unknown. The chain recombines TRBV6-5 with TRBJ2-5; D may be TRBD1 (5 bases). The sequence was collected from a human donor with chronic lymphocytic leukemia. This specimen consisted of PBMCs, obtained before ibrutinib treatment. Here the CDR3 DNA reads TGTGCCAGCAGTTATCTCTATGACAGCCAAGAGACCCAGTACTTC. Translated: CASSYLYDSQETQYF.